The 29 T cell receptor beta chains below come from one sample, sequenced in a study of blood T cell repertoires in COVID-19. Libraries were prepared by immunoSEQ multiplex PCR; TCRdb keeps only in-frame clonotypes and omits some of them. The table lists approximately 440,000 clones, 90% of them singletons. What was sequenced was PBMCs or T cells enriched from blood (not recorded which). The receptors originated from a man younger than 35 who had recovered from COVID-19.

The J gene is TRBJ2-7, the V gene TRBV28; weak D call: TRBD1 (5 bases). Trimming left V 1 base short and J 0 bases short, with 10 bases between. The CDR3 consists of 15 residues. Per the germline V gene, CDR1 is MDHEN and CDR2 is SYDVKM. The CDR3: CASSLYRQSSYEQYF. Written as DNA, the CDR3 is TGTGCCAGCAGTTTATACAGGCAGAGCTCCTACGAGCAGTACTTC.

This chain uses TRBV5-1 with TRBJ2-5; 9 positions match TRBD2. The CDR3 extends over 15 amino acids. Germline V gives CDR1 SGHRS, CDR2 YFSETQ. V dropped 0 bases and J dropped 3; count of bases not matched to a gene: 3. The CDR3 reads CASSLARTSEETQYF. The CDR3 DNA follows: TGCGCCAGCAGCTTGGCCAGGACTAGCGAAGAGACCCAGTACTTC.

CDR3 amino acids: CASSQEKSKGVGSNQPQHF. The CDR3 DNA reads as TGCGCCAGCAGCCAAGAAAAATCAAAAGGGGTAGGTAGCAATCAGCCCCAGCATTTT. V is TRBV4-1 and J is TRBJ1-5; tentative D call: TRBD1 (5 bases). Trimming stripped 0 bases from V and 0 bases from J, with 18 bases between. The CDR3 is 19 residues long. Germline V gene sequence: CDR1 MGHRA, CDR2 YSYEKL.

This chain links TRBV18 with TRBJ2-2, with a possible D match to TRBD1 (6 bases). Germline CDR1 KGHSH, CDR2 LQKENI. The ends were cut back, 3 bases at V and 4 bases at J, with 9 bases in the middle. CDR3 length: 14 amino acids. The CDR3 sequence is CASSPGASTGELFF. The CDR3 DNA reads as TGTGCCAGCTCACCGGGGGCGAGCACCGGGGAGCTGTTTTTT.

The gene calls are TRBV27 and TRBJ2-1, with D possibly TRBD2 on 5 matching bases. The CDR3 spans 12 residues. The V gene lost 8 bases and the J gene lost 3 bases, with 8 bases spanning the gap. The germline V gene has CDR1 MNHEY and CDR2 SMNVEV (reference sequence). CDR3 nucleotide sequence: TGTGCCAGCTTTGACTACTACAATGAGCAGTTCTTC. Its protein is CASFDYYNEQFF.

This clone was detected only a few times. The chain couples TRBV5-4 to TRBJ1-2; TRBD1 matches 7 bases. The CDR3 is 15 amino acids. The V and J ends lost 3 bases and 5 bases, in that order; junction bases with no gene match: 10. Germline assignment: CDR1 SGHNT and CDR2 YYREEE (reference sequence). The CDR3 DNA reads TGTGCCAGCAGCTCCCCCAGGGGGTTTACTTATGGCTACACCTTC. As protein: CASSSPRGFTYGYTF.

This clone was seen a few times. V is TRBV19 and J is TRBJ1-3; possible D gene TRBD1, 5 bases. Germline V gene data show CDR1 as LNHDA and CDR2 as SQIVND (reference sequence). This CDR3 is built from 13 residues. V lost 6 bases to trimming and J lost 3 bases, with 9 bases between them. Here the CDR3 reads CASSDSFGNTIYF. The CDR3 DNA sequence: TGTGCCAGTAGCGACAGTTTTGGAAACACCATATATTTT.

The chain has TRBV5-1 and TRBJ2-7; 7 nucleotides match TRBD1. Germline CDR1 SGHRS, CDR2 YFSETQ. CDR3 length: 13 residues. The junction had 7 bases not matched to a gene; V was cut back by 4 bases and J by 6 bases. The CDR3 loop is CASSKRDSPEQYF. For the CDR3, the DNA is TGCGCCAGCAGCAAAAGGGACAGTCCCGAGCAGTACTTC.

The chain has TRBV5-1 and TRBJ1-1, with a tentative D call TRBD1 (5 bases). The CDR3 is 15 residues long. The germline V gene encodes CDR1 SGHRS and CDR2 YFSETQ. The V and J ends lost 4 bases and 1 base respectively, with 14 bases between them. The DNA for the CDR3 is TGCGCCAGCAGCCTAACACAGGCTCCGAACACTGAAGCTTTCTTT. This gives the protein CASSLTQAPNTEAFF.

The J gene is TRBJ2-2, the V gene TRBV7-2, with a weak D call TRBD1 (5 bases). This CDR3 region has 12 residues. Trimming pared 5 bases from V and 7 bases from J, leaving 8 bases between. Germline values: CDR1 SGHTA, CDR2 FQGNSA. CDR3 DNA sequence: TGTGCCAGCAGCCAGGGAAGCGGGGAGCTGTTTTTT. This translates into CASSQGSGELFF.

The chain employs TRBV7-8 and TRBJ1-1; D is ambiguous. V was shortened by 5 bases and J by 0 bases, with 7 bases between the two germline ends. The CDR3 loop spans 13 amino acids. Germline V gene sequence: CDR1 SGHVS, CDR2 FQNEAQ. For the CDR3, the DNA is TGTGCCAGCAGCCGGGGAGTGAACACTGAAGCTTTCTTT. Protein: CASSRGVNTEAFF.

V gene TRBV19 combines with J gene TRBJ2-3; tentative D call: TRBD1 (6 bases). Germline CDR1 and CDR2: LNHDA and SQIVND (reference sequence). This CDR3 region has 15 residues. V lost 10 bases and J 2 bases, leaving 19 bases between the germline ends. CDR3 in amino acids: CATPGQRKSTDTQYF. The CDR3 nucleotides read TGTGCCACTCCGGGACAAAGAAAATCCACAGATACGCAGTATTTT.

This chain uses TRBV5-8 with TRBJ1-1; 10 bases line up with TRBD1. The CDR3 runs to 16 residues. The junction had 9 bases not matched to a gene; V was cut back by 7 bases and J by 0 bases. Germline assignment: CDR1 SGHTS and CDR2 YDEGEE. The CDR3 region has the DNA TGTGCCAGCCCCACCGGGACAGGGGCGATGAACACTGAAGCTTTCTTT. The encoded protein is CASPTGTGAMNTEAFF.

V gene TRBV5-8 combines with J gene TRBJ1-2, with D perhaps TRBD1 (5 bases). The CDR3 runs to 14 residues. Trimming took off 4 bases at V and 7 bases at J, with 17 bases between the two ends. CDR1 and CDR2 (germline): SGHTS, YDEGEE. CDR3 sequence (DNA): TGTGCCAGCAGCACGGCGGGGACTAGGCGTGGCTACACCTTC. Protein product: CASSTAGTRRGYTF. The full variable domain, completed using reference TRBV5-8 and TRBJ1-2, is EAGVTQSPTHLIKTRGQQATLRCSPISGHTSVYWYQQALGLGLQFLLWYDEGEERNRGNFPPRFSGRQFPNYSSELNVNALELEDSALYLCASSTAGTRRGYTFGSGTRLTVV.

The chain couples TRBV6-5 to TRBJ1-4, with 9 bases identical to TRBD1. Germline-derived CDR1 and CDR2 are MNHEY and SVGAGI. The V segment lost 6 bases and the J segment 3 bases; nucleotides outside the gene matches: 5. The CDR3 is 15 amino acids. In DNA form, the CDR3 reads TGTGCCAGCAGGATTACAGGGGGCCCTAATGAAAAACTGTTTTTT. Translated: CASRITGGPNEKLFF.

The CDR3 coding sequence is TGCGCCAGCAGTCATCCCCGGACAGGGAACTATGGCTACACCTTC. It encodes CASSHPRTGNYGYTF. This chain joins TRBV23-1 and TRBJ1-2; 8 bases are shared with TRBD1. TRBV23-1 is an ORF for which the function is uncertain. The CDR3 runs to 15 residues. The V segment lost 3 bases and the J segment 2 bases; nucleotides outside the gene matches: 5.

This chain links TRBV19 with TRBJ2-3, with TRBD1 matching over 8 bases. Germline V CDR1 and CDR2: LNHDA, SQIVND (reference sequence). Trimming cost V 5 bases and J 3 bases; bases outside gene matches: 4. The CDR3 covers 14 residues. The DNA for the CDR3 is TGTGCCAGTAGTCGGCAGGGGGCGACAGATACGCAGTATTTT. Translation gives CASSRQGATDTQYF.

The J gene is TRBJ1-5, the V gene TRBV19; 7 nucleotides align to TRBD1. CDR3 size: 15 residues. CDR1 and CDR2 from the germline V gene are LNHDA and SQIVND (reference sequence). With 3 bases clipped from V and 2 bases from J, the junction kept 4 bases outside the gene matches. The CDR3 spells CASSIRGSGNQPQHF. Written as DNA, the CDR3 is TGTGCCAGTAGTATCAGGGGGTCCGGCAATCAGCCCCAGCATTTT.

V and J are TRBV28 and TRBJ1-2; D not certain. This CDR3 has 10 residues. Trimming shortened V by 11 bases and J by 13 bases, and 17 bases separated the two germline ends. The V gene's germline CDR1 is MDHEN and CDR2 SYDVKM. This CDR3 reads CAHGASGVTF. As DNA, the CDR3 is TGTGCCCACGGAGCCAGCGGTGTCACCTTC.

This clone came up once. The V and J genes are TRBV5-4 and TRBJ1-4; TRBD1 aligns across 8 bases. The CDR3 runs to 16 residues. The germline V gene encodes CDR1 SGHNT and CDR2 YYREEE (reference sequence). The V segment lost 5 bases and the J segment 6 bases; nucleotides outside the gene matches: 12. CDR3 amino acids: CASSPSGGAGDEKLFF. In DNA form, the CDR3 reads TGTGCCAGCAGTCCCTCAGGGGGCGCGGGGGATGAAAAACTGTTTTTT.

This clone was seen just once. CDR3 nucleotides: TGTGCCAGCAGGGGGCTGGGACAGACCTACAATGAGCAGTTCTTC. It translates to CASRGLGQTYNEQFF. V and J are TRBV3-1 (or the pseudogene TRBV3-2) and TRBJ2-1; the match to TRBD1 covers 7 bases. V gave up 6 bases and J gave up 2 bases; unmatched junction bases: 7. Germline loops: CDR1 LGHDT, CDR2 YNNKEL (reference sequence). The CDR3 contains 15 residues.

This clone was counted a single time. This chain connects TRBV12-3 or TRBV12-4 to TRBJ1-5; D gene uncertain. CDR3 size: 13 residues. V was pared by 3 bases and J by 2 bases, with 5 bases between. The CDR3 spells CASSFEGNQPQHF. In DNA, the CDR3 is TGTGCCAGCAGTTTTGAGGGCAATCAGCCCCAGCATTTT.

This rearrangement joins TRBV10-3 to TRBJ2-3, with TRBD2 identical over 11 bases. CDR1 is ENHRY, CDR2 SYGVKD, per germline. The V and J ends lost 3 bases and 1 base, in that order; junction bases with no gene match: 12. This CDR3 comprises 19 residues. Here the CDR3 reads CAISDTASGRSPGTDTQYF. The DNA of the CDR3 is TGTGCCATCAGTGACACTGCTAGCGGGAGGTCCCCCGGCACAGATACGCAGTATTTT.

The chain combines TRBV10-2 with TRBJ1-3, with 7 positions matching TRBD1. With 2 bases clipped from V and 0 bases from J, the junction kept 4 bases outside the gene matches. This CDR3 region has 16 residues. Germline V gene lookup returns CDR1 WSHSY and CDR2 SAAADI. CDR3 protein: CASSERRGFSGNTIYF. Here the CDR3 DNA reads TGCGCCAGCAGTGAGCGCAGGGGGTTCTCTGGAAACACCATATATTTT.

On this clone itself: A read error may produce the germline difference seen at one junction end. The chain combines TRBV3-1 (or the pseudogene TRBV3-2) with TRBJ2-5, with 14 positions matching TRBD2. The V gene's germline CDR1 is LGHDT and CDR2 YNNKEL (reference sequence). The length of the CDR3 is 17 residues. The CDR3 region is CASSHWTSGRFQKTQYF. Here the CDR3 DNA reads TGTGCCAGCAGCCACTGGACTAGCGGGAGGTTCCAAAAGACCCAGTACTTC.

This clone was detected a few times. The CDR3 DNA sequence: TGTGCCAGCAGTGAAGGGAGGGGAGGTTCACCCCTCCACTTT. Encoded protein: CASSEGRGGSPLHF. The chain joins TRBV2 to TRBJ1-6; TRBD1 is a possible D gene (5 bases). Trimming cost V 1 base and J 9 bases, with 10 bases left between them. CDR1 SNHLY and CDR2 FYNNEI come from the germline V gene. The CDR3 loop spans 14 amino acids.

The chain couples TRBV5-5 to TRBJ2-3; D is uncertain. Trimming removed 4 bases from V and 0 bases from J, with 9 bases in between. Germline assignment: CDR1 SGHKS and CDR2 YYEKEE (reference sequence). The CDR3 is made up of 14 amino acids. Here the CDR3 reads CASSRYGSTDTQYF. CDR3 sequence (DNA): TGTGCCAGCAGCCGGTACGGGAGCACAGATACGCAGTATTTT.

The table lists this clone with a count of one. V is TRBV2 and J is TRBJ2-7; D may be TRBD1 (5 bases). CDR1 is SNHLY, CDR2 FYNNEI, per germline. Trimming took 8 bases from V and 5 from J, leaving 19 bases between them. There are 14 residues in the CDR3. The CDR3 here is CASLPIDSFHEQYF. The CDR3 DNA reads TGTGCCAGCTTACCAATAGACAGTTTCCACGAGCAGTACTTC.

DNA of the CDR3: TGTGCCACCAGCAGAGGGGGAGTGGCCGGGGAGCTGTTTTTT. Translation gives CATSRGGVAGELFF. V is TRBV15 and J is TRBJ2-2, with D perhaps matching TRBD2 (5 bases). There are 14 residues in the CDR3. V gave up 1 base and J gave up 6 bases, with 9 bases separating them. The germline CDR1 and CDR2 sequences are LNHNV and YYDKDF (reference sequence).